A single sample is the source of the 17 T cell receptor beta chains below, sequenced in a study of shared clonotypes between healthy human individuals. This table comes from immunoSEQ multiplex PCR, and its TCRdb copy is limited to in-frame clones, with some not included. The table lists a few hundred thousand clones, around 87% of them singletons. Source material: memory CD8+ T cells sorted from blood. Subset given: CD45RO+ cells pooled with CCR7-negative TemRA cells. All receptors come from a man aged 18 to 35 in good health.

This rearrangement joins TRBV10-3 to TRBJ2-1; D may be TRBD2 (6 bases). Trimming removed 6 bases at V and 6 bases at J, with 27 bases between. This CDR3 spans 18 amino acids. Germline assignment: CDR1 ENHRY and CDR2 SYGVKD. The DNA of the CDR3 is TGTGCCATCAGGCCGGGACTCGTGCGGTTATACGATCTCAATGAGCAGTTCTTC. This translates into CAIRPGLVRLYDLNEQFF.

This chain joins TRBV9 and TRBJ2-3; TRBD2 agrees at 7 bases. The CDR3 consists of 15 residues. V trimming: 3 bases; J trimming: 2 bases; junction bases outside the gene matches: 6. Germline CDR1 reads SGDLS; CDR2 reads YYNGEE. The CDR3 DNA reads as TGTGCCAGCAGCGGGGCGGGGGTCTCCACAGATACGCAGTATTTT. Protein product: CASSGAGVSTDTQYF. The whole variable domain, filled in from reference TRBV9 and TRBJ2-3, reads DSGVTQTPKHLITATGQRVTLRCSPRSGDLSVYWYQQSLDQGLQFLIQYYNGEERAKGNILERFSAQQFPDLHSELNLSSLELGDSALYFCASSGAGVSTDTQYFGPGTRLTVL.

This clone was picked up one time. The V gene is TRBV9, the J gene TRBJ2-3, with D unclear. This CDR3 is built from 15 residues. V shed 0 bases and J shed 3 bases, with 11 bases lying between them. The germline CDR1 and CDR2 sequences are SGDLS and YYNGEE. The CDR3 coding sequence is TGTGCCAGCAGCGTAGTAGGACGACGTACAGATACGCAGTATTTT. Translated: CASSVVGRRTDTQYF.

This sequence joins TRBV27 and TRBJ1-4; 8 bases are shared with TRBD1. This CDR3 spans 14 amino acids. V lost 7 bases and J lost 7; bases outside the gene matches: 8. Germline CDR1 is MNHEY and CDR2 is SMNVEV (reference sequence). Here the CDR3 DNA reads TGTGCCAGCAACAGACAGGGGCCCAGTGAAAAACTGTTTTTT. Translating it yields CASNRQGPSEKLFF.

This clone was seen a single time. The chain combines TRBV6-1 with TRBJ2-5, with TRBD1 identical over 8 bases. V trimming: 10 bases; J trimming: 5 bases; junction bases outside the gene matches: 9. The CDR3 extends over 13 amino acids. The germline V gene has CDR1 MNHNS and CDR2 SASEGT. The DNA for the CDR3 is TGTGCCACCATCCGGACAGGGCGGGAGACCCAGTACTTC. Amino acid sequence: CATIRTGRETQYF.

CDR3 coding DNA: TGCGCCAGCAGCCAAGAGGGGGTAGGGAATCAGCCCCAGCATTTT. Its translation: CASSQEGVGNQPQHF. The gene calls are TRBV4-1 and TRBJ1-5; D may be TRBD1 (5 bases). Germline loops: CDR1 MGHRA, CDR2 YSYEKL. V was trimmed by 0 bases and J by 4 bases, leaving 10 bases between them. This CDR3 spans 15 amino acids.

The chain is built from TRBV7-3 and TRBJ1-5; D unclear. Trimming pared 4 bases from V and 0 bases from J, leaving 4 bases between. The CDR3 spans 13 residues. In germline, CDR1 is SGHTA, CDR2 FQGTGA. The CDR3 nucleotides read TGTGCCAGCAGCTGGGATAGCAATCAGCCCCAGCATTTT. The encoded protein is CASSWDSNQPQHF.

In DNA form, the CDR3 reads TGCAGCGTTTGGGCCAGCGGGACTGTTTCCTACGAGCAGTACTTC. Amino acids: CSVWASGTVSYEQYF. V usage is TRBV29-1 and J usage is TRBJ2-7, with TRBD2 identical over 7 bases. Germline CDR1 is SQVTM and CDR2 is ANQGSEA. This CDR3 region has 15 residues. V lost 5 bases, J lost 1 base, and 11 bases stayed unmatched.

The chain employs TRBV7-6 and TRBJ2-1, with TRBD2 identical over 9 bases. Trimming cost V 5 bases and J 10 bases; bases outside gene matches: 9. The CDR3 extends over 14 amino acids. CDR1 is SGHVS, CDR2 FNYEAQ, per germline. The CDR3 DNA follows: TGTGCCAGCAGCCCCGAGATGCGGGAGGGGGAGCAGTTCTTC. This translates into CASSPEMREGEQFF.

The chain carries TRBV7-9 and TRBJ2-3, with 9 bases fitting TRBD1. The germline V gene encodes CDR1 SEHNR and CDR2 FQNEAQ (reference sequence). The CDR3 sequence is 16 residues long. Germline trimming cut 4 bases from V and 6 bases from J; bases unmatched to any gene: 11. CDR3 in amino acids: CASSSPFGTGYDTQYF. In DNA, the CDR3 is TGTGCCAGCAGCTCCCCGTTTGGGACAGGGTACGATACGCAGTATTTT. Complete variable domain (other parts from reference TRBV7-9 and TRBJ2-3): DTGVSQNPRHKITKRGQNVTFRCDPISEHNRLYWYRQTLGQGPEFLTYFQNEAQLEKSRLLSDRFSAERPKGSFSTLEIQRTEQGDSAMYLCASSSPFGTGYDTQYFGPGTRLTVL.

This chain uses TRBV29-1 with TRBJ2-7; D may be TRBD1 (6 bases). Germline V CDR1 and CDR2: SQVTM, ANQGSEA. Trimming took off 2 bases at V and 2 bases at J, with 10 bases between the two ends. There are 13 residues in the CDR3. In nucleotides, the CDR3 is TGCAGCGTTGAAAGTGGGACAACCTACGAGCAGTACTTC. This encodes CSVESGTTYEQYF.

This clone was picked up one time. The chain uses TRBV15 and TRBJ2-1; 11 bases align to TRBD2. Germline CDR1 and CDR2: LNHNV and YYDKDF (reference sequence). J was trimmed by 5 bases and V by 9 bases; bases with no gene match: 9. This CDR3 is built from 15 residues. The CDR3 DNA is TGTGCCACAAGGAGGGGACTAGCGGCGAACAATGAGCAGTTCTTC. It codes for CATRRGLAANNEQFF.

The rearrangement joins TRBV9 to TRBJ2-3; TRBD2 matches at 15 bases. Trimming removed 2 bases from V and 4 bases from J; junction bases left unmatched: 14. The CDR3 loop spans 20 amino acids. CDR1 SGDLS and CDR2 YYNGEE come from the germline V gene. This CDR3 is CASSVRTSGRVNPPADTQYF. The CDR3 coding sequence is TGTGCCAGCAGCGTGAGGACTAGCGGGAGGGTCAATCCCCCCGCAGATACGCAGTATTTT.

The rearrangement uses TRBV6-6 and TRBJ2-7; TRBD1 matches at 8 bases. This CDR3 is 12 amino acids long. With 6 bases clipped from V and 12 bases from J, the junction kept 10 bases outside the gene matches. Germline loops: CDR1 MNHNY, CDR2 SVGAGI (reference sequence). CDR3 nucleotides: TGTGCCAGCAGCCCGACAGGGGTCTTAGGGTACTTC. Translated: CASSPTGVLGYF.

The CDR3 DNA follows: TGTGCCAGCAGTGAAGGACTAGACACCTACGAGCAGTACTTC. Encoded protein: CASSEGLDTYEQYF. The genes are TRBV2 and TRBJ2-7, with TRBD2 as a possible D gene (6 bases). Germline CDR1 is SNHLY and CDR2 is FYNNEI. Deletions cut 1 base from V and 2 bases from J, with 9 bases between. CDR3 size: 14 residues.

The chain couples TRBV6-5 to TRBJ2-5, with D perhaps TRBD1 (6 bases). Germline CDR1 MNHEY, CDR2 SVGAGI. CDR3 length: 15 residues. Deletions cut 1 base from V and 4 bases from J, with 13 bases between. The CDR3 spells CASSYWGQVGETQYF. The CDR3 DNA is TGTGCCAGCAGTTACTGGGGGCAAGTGGGAGAGACCCAGTACTTC.

The V call is TRBV10-3, the J call TRBJ1-1; maybe TRBD1 (6 bases). Germline lookup yields CDR1 ENHRY and CDR2 SYGVKD. The CDR3 runs to 14 residues. Trimming pared 5 bases from V and 0 bases from J, leaving 10 bases between. The CDR3 is CAISPDRLNTEAFF. The CDR3 DNA sequence: TGTGCCATCAGTCCTGACAGGTTGAACACTGAAGCTTTCTTT.